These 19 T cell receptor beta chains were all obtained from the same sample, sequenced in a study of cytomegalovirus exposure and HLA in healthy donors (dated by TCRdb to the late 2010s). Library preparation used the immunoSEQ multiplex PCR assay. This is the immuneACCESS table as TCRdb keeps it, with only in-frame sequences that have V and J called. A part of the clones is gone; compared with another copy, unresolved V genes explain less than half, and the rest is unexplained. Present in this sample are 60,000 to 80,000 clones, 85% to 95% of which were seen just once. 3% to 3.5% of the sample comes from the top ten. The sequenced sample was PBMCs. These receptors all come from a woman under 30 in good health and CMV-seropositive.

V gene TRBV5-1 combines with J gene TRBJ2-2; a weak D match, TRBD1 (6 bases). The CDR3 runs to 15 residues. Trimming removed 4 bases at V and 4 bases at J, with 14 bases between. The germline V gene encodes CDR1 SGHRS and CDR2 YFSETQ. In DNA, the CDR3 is TGCGCCAGCAGCCCCGCCGGACAGACCACCGGGGAGCTGTTTTTT. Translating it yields CASSPAGQTTGELFF. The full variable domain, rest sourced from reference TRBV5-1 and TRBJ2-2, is KAGVTQTPRYLIKTRGQQVTLSCSPISGHRSVSWYQQTPGQGLQFLFEYFSETQRNKGNFPGRFSGRQFSNSRSEMNVSTLELGDSALYLCASSPAGQTTGELFFGEGSRLTVL.

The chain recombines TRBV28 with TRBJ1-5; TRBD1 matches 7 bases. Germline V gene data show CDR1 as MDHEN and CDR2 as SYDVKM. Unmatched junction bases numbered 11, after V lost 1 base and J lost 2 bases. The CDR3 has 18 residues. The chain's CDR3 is CASSLLVGAGGRNQPQHF. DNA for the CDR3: TGTGCCAGCAGTTTATTGGTAGGGGCAGGGGGTCGCAATCAGCCCCAGCATTTT.

As DNA, the CDR3 is TGTGCCAGCAGCCTCGGGACACTCGACGAGCAGTACTTC. This encodes CASSLGTLDEQYF. The V gene is TRBV28, the J gene TRBJ2-7; D possibly corresponds to TRBD1 (6 bases). The V gene's germline CDR1 is MDHEN and CDR2 SYDVKM. The germline V and J ends were trimmed by 6 bases and 5 bases, with 14 bases remaining between them. The CDR3 is made up of 13 amino acids.

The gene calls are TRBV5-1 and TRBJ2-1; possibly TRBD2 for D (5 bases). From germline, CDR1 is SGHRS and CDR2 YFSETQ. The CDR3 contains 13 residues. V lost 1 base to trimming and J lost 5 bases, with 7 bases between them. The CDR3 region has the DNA TGCGCCAGCAGCTTGAATAGCGACAATGAGCAGTTCTTC. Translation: CASSLNSDNEQFF.

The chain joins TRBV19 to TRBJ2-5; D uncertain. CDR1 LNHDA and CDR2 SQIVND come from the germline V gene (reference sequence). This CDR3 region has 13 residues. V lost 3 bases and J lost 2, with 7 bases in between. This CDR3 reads CASSITQQETQYF. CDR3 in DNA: TGTGCCAGTAGTATCACACAACAAGAGACCCAGTACTTC. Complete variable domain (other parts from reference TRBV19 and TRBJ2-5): DGGITQSPKYLFRKEGQNVTLSCEQNLNHDAMYWYRQDPGQGLRLIYYSQIVNDFQKGDIAEGYSVSREKKESFPLTVTSAQKNPTAFYLCASSITQQETQYFGPGTRLLVL.

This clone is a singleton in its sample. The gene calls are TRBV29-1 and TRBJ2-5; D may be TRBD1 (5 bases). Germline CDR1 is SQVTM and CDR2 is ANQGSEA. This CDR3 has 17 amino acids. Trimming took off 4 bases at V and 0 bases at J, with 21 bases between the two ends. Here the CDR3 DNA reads TGCAGCGTTGGGGCTGGCAGGGAAAAAACGTACCAAGAGACCCAGTACTTC. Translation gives CSVGAGREKTYQETQYF.

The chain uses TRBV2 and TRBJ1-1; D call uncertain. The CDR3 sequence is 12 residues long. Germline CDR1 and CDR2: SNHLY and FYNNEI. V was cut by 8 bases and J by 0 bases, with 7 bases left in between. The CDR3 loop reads CASQFMNTEAFF. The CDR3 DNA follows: TGTGCCAGCCAGTTCATGAACACTGAAGCTTTCTTT.

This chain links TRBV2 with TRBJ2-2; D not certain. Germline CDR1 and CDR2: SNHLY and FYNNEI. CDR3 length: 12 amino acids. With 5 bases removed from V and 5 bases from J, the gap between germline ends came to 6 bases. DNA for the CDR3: TGTGCCAGCAGTCTAGGAACCGGGGAGCTGTTTTTT. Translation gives CASSLGTGELFF.

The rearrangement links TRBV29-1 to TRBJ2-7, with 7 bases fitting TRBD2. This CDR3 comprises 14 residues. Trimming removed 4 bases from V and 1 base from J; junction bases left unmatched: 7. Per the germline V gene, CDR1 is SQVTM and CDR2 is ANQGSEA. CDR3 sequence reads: CSVVPGGPSYEQYF. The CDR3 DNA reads TGCAGCGTTGTTCCGGGGGGTCCTTCCTACGAGCAGTACTTC.

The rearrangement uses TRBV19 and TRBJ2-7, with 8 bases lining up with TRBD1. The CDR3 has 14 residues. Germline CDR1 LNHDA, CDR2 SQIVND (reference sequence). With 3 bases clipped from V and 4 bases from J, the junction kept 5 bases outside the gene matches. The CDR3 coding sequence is TGTGCCAGTAGTATCCGGACAGGGTCTTACGAGCAGTACTTC. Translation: CASSIRTGSYEQYF.

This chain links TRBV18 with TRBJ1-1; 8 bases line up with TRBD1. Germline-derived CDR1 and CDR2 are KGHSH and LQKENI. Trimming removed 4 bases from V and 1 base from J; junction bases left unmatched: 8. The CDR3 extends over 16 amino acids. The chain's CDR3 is CASSRAGQGGNTEAFF. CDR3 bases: TGTGCCAGCTCACGTGCTGGACAGGGCGGGAACACTGAAGCTTTCTTT.

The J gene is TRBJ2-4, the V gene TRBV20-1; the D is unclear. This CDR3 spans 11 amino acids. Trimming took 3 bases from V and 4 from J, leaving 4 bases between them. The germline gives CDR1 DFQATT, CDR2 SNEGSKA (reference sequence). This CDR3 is CSAREKNIQYF. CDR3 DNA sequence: TGCAGTGCTAGGGAGAAAAACATTCAGTACTTC.

The CDR3 region is CASGVTNNEQFF. The CDR3 DNA sequence: TGTGCCAGCGGAGTGACTAACAATGAGCAGTTCTTC. The chain has TRBV6-1 and TRBJ2-1; weak D call: TRBD2 (5 bases). CDR1 MNHNS and CDR2 SASEGT come from the germline V gene. This CDR3 is 12 amino acids long. The V gene lost 8 bases and the J gene lost 5 bases, with 10 bases spanning the gap.

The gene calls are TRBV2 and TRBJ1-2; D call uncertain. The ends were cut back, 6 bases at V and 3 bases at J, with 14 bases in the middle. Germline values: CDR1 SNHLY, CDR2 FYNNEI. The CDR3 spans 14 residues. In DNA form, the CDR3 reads TGTGCCAGCAGGAAAGGCAGGTCCGACTATGGCTACACCTTC. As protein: CASRKGRSDYGYTF.

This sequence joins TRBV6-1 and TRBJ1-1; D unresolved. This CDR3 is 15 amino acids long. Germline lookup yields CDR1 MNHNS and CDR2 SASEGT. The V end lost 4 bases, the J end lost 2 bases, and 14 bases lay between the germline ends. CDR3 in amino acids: CASSVGQTSNTEAFF. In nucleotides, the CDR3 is TGTGCCAGCAGTGTAGGTCAGACTTCAAACACTGAAGCTTTCTTT.

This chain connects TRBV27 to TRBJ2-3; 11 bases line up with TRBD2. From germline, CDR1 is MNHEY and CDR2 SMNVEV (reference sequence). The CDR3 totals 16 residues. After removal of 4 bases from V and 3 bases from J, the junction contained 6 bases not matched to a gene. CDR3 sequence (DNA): TGTGCCAGCAGTTCCCTAGCGGGGGGAGAAACAGATACGCAGTATTTT. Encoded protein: CASSSLAGGETDTQYF.

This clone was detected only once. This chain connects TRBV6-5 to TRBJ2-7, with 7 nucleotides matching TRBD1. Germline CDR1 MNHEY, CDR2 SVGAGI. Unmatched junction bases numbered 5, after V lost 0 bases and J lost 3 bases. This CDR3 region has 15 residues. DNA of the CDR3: TGTGCCAGCAGTTACTCACCGGCAGGGGGCTACGAGCAGTACTTC. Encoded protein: CASSYSPAGGYEQYF.

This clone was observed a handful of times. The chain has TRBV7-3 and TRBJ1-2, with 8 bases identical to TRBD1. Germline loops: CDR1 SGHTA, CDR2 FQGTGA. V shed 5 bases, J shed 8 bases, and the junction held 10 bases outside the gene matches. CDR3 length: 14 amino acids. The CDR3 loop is CASSPYRGEGGYTF. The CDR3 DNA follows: TGTGCCAGCAGCCCATACAGGGGGGAGGGCGGCTACACCTTC.

This CDR3 reads CASSVGQRIYEQYF. CDR3 sequence (DNA): TGTGCCAGCAGTGTCGGACAACGAATCTACGAGCAGTACTTC. The chain couples TRBV28 to TRBJ2-7; tentatively, D is TRBD1 (5 bases). The germline V and J ends were trimmed by 5 bases and 3 bases, with 14 bases remaining between them. Germline CDR1 MDHEN, CDR2 SYDVKM. CDR3 length equals 14 residues.